This T cell receptor (beta chain) is from a study of blood T cell repertoires in COVID-19. Turning to the study itself: Spain, Italy and the United States supplied samples that represented acute and convalescent COVID-19. The analysed material was cDNA or gDNA that came from T cells, B-cell-depleted T cells, or PBMCs.

The CDR3 runs to 14 residues. V lost 0 bases to trimming and J lost 6 bases, with 9 bases between them. Germline V gene sequence: CDR1 SGHRS, CDR2 YFSETQ. Authors' analysis steps: Reference gene primer amplification yielded estimated nucleated cell counts. Assay: immunoSEQ multiplex PCR; the TCRdb copy retains only in-frame clones and omits some. Clone size and the V and J calls come from that table; the DNA yielded D and trimming. The table has 120,000 or so clones, roughly 78% seen once. This chain joins TRBV5-1 and TRBJ2-2, with D possibly being TRBD1 (5 bases). Sequenced: peripheral blood. The sequence was obtained from a man between 60 and 75 years old with active or convalescent COVID-19. This chain's CDR3 is CASSLGRVAGELFF. As DNA, the CDR3 is TGCGCCAGCAGCTTGGGCAGGGTGGCCGGGGAGCTGTTTTTT.